These 20 T cell receptor beta chains originate from one sample sequenced in a study of blood T cell repertoires in COVID-19. This table comes from immunoSEQ multiplex PCR, and its TCRdb copy is limited to in-frame clones, with some not included. The sample records 55,000 to 65,000 clones, roughly 89% being singletons. The sequencing input was peripheral blood. The receptor source for this set is a woman aged 55-70 years with COVID-19, enrolled during active disease.

In its sample, this clone was seen a few times. The chain couples TRBV25-1 to TRBJ2-1; 7 bases align to TRBD2. This CDR3 has 14 residues. Unmatched junction bases numbered 6, after V lost 6 bases and J lost 4 bases. Germline CDR1 MGHDK, CDR2 SYGVNS. CDR3 coding DNA: TGTGCCAGCAGGAGAACTAGCGTTTACAATGAGCAGTTCTTC. Translated, it gives CASRRTSVYNEQFF. Supplemented by reference TRBV25-1 and TRBJ2-1, the full variable domain reads EADIYQTPRYLVIGTGKKITLECSQTMGHDKMYWYQQDPGMELHLIHYSYGVNSTEKGDLSSESTVSRIRTEHFPLTLESARPSHTSQYLCASRRTSVYNEQFFGPGTRLTVL.

This chain joins TRBV28 and TRBJ2-7; 8 bases match TRBD2. Unmatched junction bases numbered 6, after V lost 5 bases and J lost 0 bases. CDR1 is MDHEN, CDR2 SYDVKM, per germline. This CDR3 has 15 amino acids. The CDR3 spells CASSLTGLDSYEQYF. Here the CDR3 DNA reads TGTGCCAGCAGTCTGACGGGACTAGACTCCTACGAGCAGTACTTC. Using reference TRBV28 and TRBJ2-7 for the parts outside the CDR3, the full variable domain is DVKVTQSSRYLVKRTGEKVFLECVQDMDHENMFWYRQDPGLGLRLIYFSYDVKMKEKGDIPEGYSVSREKKERFSLILESASTNQTSMYLCASSLTGLDSYEQYFGPGTRLTVT.

V is TRBV18 and J is TRBJ2-5; 10 bases match TRBD1. CDR3 length: 16 amino acids. V gave up 5 bases and J gave up 1 base; unmatched junction bases: 7. The V gene's germline CDR1 is KGHSH and CDR2 LQKENI. For the CDR3, the DNA is TGTGCCAGCTCATCGGGGACAGGGGATTCCCAAGAGACCCAGTACTTC. It specifies CASSSGTGDSQETQYF.

The chain links TRBV27 to TRBJ1-2; 10 bases fit TRBD1. J lost 4 bases, V lost 6 bases, and 5 bases had no gene match. The CDR3 is 14 residues long. The germline CDR1 and CDR2 sequences are MNHEY and SMNVEV (reference sequence). The CDR3 coding sequence is TGTGCCAGCAGACCGGGACAGGGGACCTATGGCTACACCTTC. It specifies CASRPGQGTYGYTF.

The chain uses TRBV9 and TRBJ2-1, with TRBD2 matching 12 bases. Germline lookup yields CDR1 SGDLS and CDR2 YYNGEE. Germline trimming cut 3 bases from V and 10 bases from J; bases unmatched to any gene: 8. CDR3 size: 15 residues. Written as DNA, the CDR3 is TGTGCCAGCAGCGGATCTAGCGGGGGGGCAGGGGAGCAGTTCTTC. The encoded protein is CASSGSSGGAGEQFF.

J is TRBJ2-6 and V is TRBV7-2, with D maybe TRBD2 (5 bases). Trimming shortened V by 5 bases and J by 4 bases, and 12 bases separated the two germline ends. This CDR3 is 15 amino acids long. CDR1 and CDR2 (germline): SGHTA, FQGNSA. The CDR3 spells CASSRRGLGANVLTF. The CDR3 DNA sequence: TGTGCCAGCAGCCGCCGCGGGTTAGGGGCCAACGTCCTGACTTTC.

The chain has TRBV5-1 and TRBJ1-1; D call uncertain. This CDR3 contains 15 residues. V dropped 4 bases and J dropped 7 bases, with 20 bases sitting between them. In germline, CDR1 is SGHRS, CDR2 YFSETQ. CDR3 amino acids: CASSPDKTVGGEAFF. The CDR3, as DNA: TGCGCCAGCAGCCCGGATAAAACTGTTGGAGGTGAAGCTTTCTTT.

This rearrangement joins TRBV29-1 to TRBJ2-5; D ambiguous. V was shortened by 4 bases and J by 1 base, with 10 bases between the two germline ends. The CDR3 totals 13 residues. Germline CDR1 and CDR2: SQVTM and ANQGSEA. In nucleotides, the CDR3 is TGCAGCGTTGCATCAGAAGTCCAAGAGACCCAGTACTTC. Amino acids: CSVASEVQETQYF.

The chain links TRBV7-9 to TRBJ2-5; D is unclear. Trimming removed 4 bases at V and 2 bases at J, with 11 bases between. The germline gives CDR1 SEHNR, CDR2 FQNEAQ (reference sequence). The CDR3 consists of 14 residues. CDR3 bases: TGTGCCAGCAGCTCTTATATCGGTCAAGAGACCCAGTACTTC. Its translation: CASSSYIGQETQYF.

This chain uses TRBV6-5 with TRBJ2-3; 7 positions agree with TRBD2. CDR3 length: 14 residues. The V and J ends lost 2 bases and 5 bases, in that order; junction bases with no gene match: 4. Germline-derived CDR1 and CDR2 are MNHEY and SVGAGI. As DNA, the CDR3 is TGTGCCAGCAGTTACAAGCCTAGCGGAGATACGCAGTATTTT. Translation gives CASSYKPSGDTQYF.

The J gene is TRBJ1-1, the V gene TRBV30; D is uncertain. CDR3 length equals 11 residues. Looked up from germline, CDR1 is GTSNPN and CDR2 is SVGIG (reference sequence). Trimming stripped 2 bases from V and 11 bases from J, with 12 bases between. The CDR3 nucleotides read TGTGCCTGGAGTCTCTTGCAACGGGCTTTCTTT. Its protein product is CAWSLLQRAFF. Full variable domain (missing parts from reference TRBV30 and TRBJ1-1): SQTIHQWPATLVQPVGSPLSLECTVEGTSNPNLYWYRQAAGRGLQLLFYSVGIGQISSEVPQNLSASRPQDRQFILSSKKLLLSDSGFYLCAWSLLQRAFFGQGTRLTVV.

This chain uses TRBV11-1 with TRBJ1-1; D is undetermined. The CDR3 contains 14 residues. The V and J ends lost 5 bases and 4 bases respectively, with 14 bases between them. Looked up from germline, CDR1 is SGHAT and CDR2 is FQDESV (reference sequence). DNA for the CDR3: TGTGCCAGCAGCACCTACGAGGCAGCCACTGAAGCTTTCTTT. Amino acid sequence: CASSTYEAATEAFF. Variable domain in full (rest from reference TRBV11-1 and TRBJ1-1): EAEVAQSPRYKITEKSQAVAFWCDPISGHATLYWYRQILGQGPELLVQFQDESVVDDSQLPKDRFSAERLKGVDSTLKIQPAELGDSAMYLCASSTYEAATEAFFGQGTRLTVV.

The rearrangement links TRBV3-1 (or the pseudogene TRBV3-2) to TRBJ1-3; weak D call: TRBD1 (6 bases). V lost 4 bases, J lost 4 bases, and 11 bases lay in between. Germline CDR1 LGHDT, CDR2 YNNKEL (reference sequence). The CDR3 loop spans 14 amino acids. CDR3 sequence (DNA): TGTGCCAGCAGCCTATACCAGGGGGGAAACACCATATATTTT. Translation gives CASSLYQGGNTIYF.

The chain joins TRBV3-1 (or the pseudogene TRBV3-2) to TRBJ1-1; unclear D gene. CDR3 length: 12 amino acids. Trimming cost V 8 bases and J 3 bases, with 10 bases left between them. Per the germline V gene, CDR1 is LGHDT and CDR2 is YNNKEL (reference sequence). CDR3 in amino acids: CASGGEDTEAFF. The CDR3 nucleotides are TGTGCCAGCGGTGGTGAGGACACTGAAGCTTTCTTT.

The CDR3 nucleotides read TGCGCCAGCAGCCCGACAGAGATATTTGAGCAGTTCTTC. Translated, it gives CASSPTEIFEQFF. The chain uses TRBV4-1 and TRBJ2-1; perhaps TRBD1 as D (5 bases). Germline values: CDR1 MGHRA, CDR2 YSYEKL. V was clipped by 4 bases and J by 9 bases, with 13 bases between them. This CDR3 contains 13 residues.

The J gene is TRBJ1-2, the V gene TRBV24-1; no definite D call. The CDR3 sequence is 12 residues long. Deletions cut 7 bases from V and 2 bases from J, with 7 bases between. Germline V CDR1 and CDR2: KGHDR, SFDVKD. The CDR3 reads CATSRENYGYTF. The CDR3 coding sequence is TGTGCCACCAGCCGAGAGAACTATGGCTACACCTTC.

The rearrangement uses TRBV6-1 and TRBJ1-1; D call uncertain. This CDR3 spans 13 amino acids. Per germline, CDR1 MNHNS and CDR2 SASEGT. Trimming cost V 3 bases and J 5 bases, with 10 bases left between them. The CDR3 here is CASSDTGWTEAFF. In DNA, the CDR3 is TGTGCCAGCAGTGATACGGGGTGGACTGAAGCTTTCTTT.

This clone has a single count. In the same sample, other DNA sequences code for this CDR3. J is TRBJ1-5 and V is TRBV5-1, with TRBD1 matching over 10 bases. CDR1 is SGHRS and CDR2 is YFSETQ in the germline V gene. CDR3 length: 15 amino acids. Germline trimming cut 2 bases from V and 2 bases from J; bases unmatched to any gene: 1. The CDR3 region is CASSLGQGGNQPQHF. The CDR3 bases are TGCGCCAGCAGCTTAGGACAGGGGGGCAATCAGCCCCAGCATTTT. The full variable domain, rest sourced from reference TRBV5-1 and TRBJ1-5, is KAGVTQTPRYLIKTRGQQVTLSCSPISGHRSVSWYQQTPGQGLQFLFEYFSETQRNKGNFPGRFSGRQFSNSRSEMNVSTLELGDSALYLCASSLGQGGNQPQHFGDGTRLSIL.

The genes are TRBV4-3 and TRBJ1-2; the D is unclear. The CDR3 loop spans 15 amino acids. CDR1 and CDR2 (germline): LGHNA, YSLEER. V was cut by 1 base and J by 7 bases, with 16 bases left in between. CDR3 DNA: TGCGCCAGCAGCCAAGGAGCGGGAGCGCCCACTGGCTACACCTTC. Translating gives CASSQGAGAPTGYTF.

V gene TRBV27 combines with J gene TRBJ2-2; D gene ambiguous. Germline V lookup: CDR1 MNHEY, CDR2 SMNVEV (reference sequence). CDR3 length equals 14 residues. V lost 6 bases and J lost 4, with 12 bases in between. This CDR3 reads CASRLLASTGELFF. The CDR3 DNA is TGTGCCAGCAGGCTCTTAGCAAGCACCGGGGAGCTGTTTTTT.